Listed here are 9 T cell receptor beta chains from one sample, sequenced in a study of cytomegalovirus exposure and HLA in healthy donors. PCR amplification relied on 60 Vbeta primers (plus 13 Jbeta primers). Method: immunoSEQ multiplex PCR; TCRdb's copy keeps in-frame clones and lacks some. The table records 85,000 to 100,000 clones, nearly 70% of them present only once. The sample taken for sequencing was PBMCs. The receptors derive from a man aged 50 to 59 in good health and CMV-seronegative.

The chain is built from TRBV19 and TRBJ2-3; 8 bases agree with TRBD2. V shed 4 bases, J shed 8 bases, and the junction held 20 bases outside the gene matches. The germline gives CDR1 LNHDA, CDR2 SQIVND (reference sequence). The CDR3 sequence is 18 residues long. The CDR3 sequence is CASSNQGGTSGIRGTQYF. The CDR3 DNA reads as TGTGCCAGTAGTAATCAGGGAGGAACTAGCGGAATAAGGGGTACGCAGTATTTT. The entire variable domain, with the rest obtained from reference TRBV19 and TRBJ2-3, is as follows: DGGITQSPKYLFRKEGQNVTLSCEQNLNHDAMYWYRQDPGQGLRLIYYSQIVNDFQKGDIAEGYSVSREKKESFPLTVTSAQKNPTAFYLCASSNQGGTSGIRGTQYFGPGTRLTVL.

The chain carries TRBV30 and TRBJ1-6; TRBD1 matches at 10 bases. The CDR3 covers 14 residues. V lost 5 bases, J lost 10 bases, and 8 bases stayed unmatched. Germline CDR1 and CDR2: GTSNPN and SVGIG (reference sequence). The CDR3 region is CAWDRGRGASPLHF. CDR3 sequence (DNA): TGTGCCTGGGACAGGGGGCGCGGAGCCTCACCCCTCCACTTT.

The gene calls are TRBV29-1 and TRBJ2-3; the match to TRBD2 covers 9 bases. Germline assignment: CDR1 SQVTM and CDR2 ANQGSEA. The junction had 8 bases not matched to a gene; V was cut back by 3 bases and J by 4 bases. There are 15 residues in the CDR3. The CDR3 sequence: CSVESSGSMADTQYF. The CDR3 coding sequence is TGCAGCGTTGAGAGTAGCGGGAGTATGGCAGATACGCAGTATTTT.

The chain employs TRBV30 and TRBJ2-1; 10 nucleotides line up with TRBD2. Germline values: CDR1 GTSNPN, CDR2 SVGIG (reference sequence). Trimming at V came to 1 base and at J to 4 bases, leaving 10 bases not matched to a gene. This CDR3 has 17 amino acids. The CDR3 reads CAWSEAGGALGYNEQFF. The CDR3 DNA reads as TGTGCCTGGAGTGAAGCGGGAGGGGCCCTTGGGTACAATGAGCAGTTCTTC.

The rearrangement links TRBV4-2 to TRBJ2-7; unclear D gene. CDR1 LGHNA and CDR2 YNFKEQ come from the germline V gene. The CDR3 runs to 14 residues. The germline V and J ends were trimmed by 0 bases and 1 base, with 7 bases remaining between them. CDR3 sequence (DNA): TGTGCCAGCAGCCAAGATCGAACTTCCTACGAGCAGTACTTC. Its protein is CASSQDRTSYEQYF.

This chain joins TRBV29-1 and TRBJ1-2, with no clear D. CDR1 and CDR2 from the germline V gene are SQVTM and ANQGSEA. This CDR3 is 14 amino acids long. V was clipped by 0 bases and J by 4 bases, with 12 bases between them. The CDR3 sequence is CSVEDEAMSYGYTF. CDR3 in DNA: TGCAGCGTTGAAGACGAGGCTATGAGCTATGGCTACACCTTC.

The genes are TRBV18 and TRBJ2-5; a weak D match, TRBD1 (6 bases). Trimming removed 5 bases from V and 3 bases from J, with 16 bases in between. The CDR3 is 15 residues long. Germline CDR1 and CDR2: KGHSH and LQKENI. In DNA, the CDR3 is TGTGCCAGCTCAACCACGAGCGCAGGGGAAGAGACCCAGTACTTC. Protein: CASSTTSAGEETQYF.

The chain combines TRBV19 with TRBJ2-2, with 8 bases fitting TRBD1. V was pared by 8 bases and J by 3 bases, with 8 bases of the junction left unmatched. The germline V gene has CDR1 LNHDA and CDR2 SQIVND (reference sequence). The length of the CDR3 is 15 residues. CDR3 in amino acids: CASRQTGAYTGELFF. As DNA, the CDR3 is TGTGCCAGTCGCCAGACAGGGGCTTACACCGGGGAGCTGTTTTTT.

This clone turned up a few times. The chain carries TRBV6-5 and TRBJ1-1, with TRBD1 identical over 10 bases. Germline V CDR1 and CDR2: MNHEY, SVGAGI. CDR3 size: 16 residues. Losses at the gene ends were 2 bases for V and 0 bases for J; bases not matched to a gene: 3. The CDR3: CASSYVTGGLNTEAFF. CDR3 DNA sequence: TGTGCCAGCAGTTACGTGACAGGGGGCCTGAACACTGAAGCTTTCTTT.